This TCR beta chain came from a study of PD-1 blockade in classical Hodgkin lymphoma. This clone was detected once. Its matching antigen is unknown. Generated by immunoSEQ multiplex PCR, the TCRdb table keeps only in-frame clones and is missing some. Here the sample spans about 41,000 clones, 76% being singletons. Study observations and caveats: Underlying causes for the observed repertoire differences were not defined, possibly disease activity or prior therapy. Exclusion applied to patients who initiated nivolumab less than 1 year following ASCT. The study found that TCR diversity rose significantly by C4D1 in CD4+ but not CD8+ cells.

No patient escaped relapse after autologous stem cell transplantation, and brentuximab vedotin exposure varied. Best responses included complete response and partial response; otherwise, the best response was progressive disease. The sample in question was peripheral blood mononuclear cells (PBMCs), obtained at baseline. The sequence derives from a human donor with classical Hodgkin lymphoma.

The CDR3 bases are TGTGCCAGCAGTATAGACCATCTGTACAATGAGCAGTTCTTC. Protein: CASSIDHLYNEQFF. V gene TRBV6-1 combines with J gene TRBJ2-1; D gene ambiguous. CDR1 and CDR2 from the germline V gene are MNHNS and SASEGT. The V gene lost 5 bases and the J gene lost 4 bases, with 12 bases spanning the gap. There are 14 residues in the CDR3.